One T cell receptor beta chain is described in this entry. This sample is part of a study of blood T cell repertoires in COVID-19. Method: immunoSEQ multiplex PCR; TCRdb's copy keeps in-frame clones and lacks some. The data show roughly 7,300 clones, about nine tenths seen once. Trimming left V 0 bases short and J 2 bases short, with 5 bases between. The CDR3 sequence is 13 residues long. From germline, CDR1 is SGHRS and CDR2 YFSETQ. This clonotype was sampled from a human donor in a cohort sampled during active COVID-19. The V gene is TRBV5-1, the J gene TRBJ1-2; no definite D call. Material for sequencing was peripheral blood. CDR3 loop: CASSLAGNYGYTF. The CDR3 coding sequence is TGCGCCAGCAGCTTGGCGGGAAACTATGGCTACACCTTC.